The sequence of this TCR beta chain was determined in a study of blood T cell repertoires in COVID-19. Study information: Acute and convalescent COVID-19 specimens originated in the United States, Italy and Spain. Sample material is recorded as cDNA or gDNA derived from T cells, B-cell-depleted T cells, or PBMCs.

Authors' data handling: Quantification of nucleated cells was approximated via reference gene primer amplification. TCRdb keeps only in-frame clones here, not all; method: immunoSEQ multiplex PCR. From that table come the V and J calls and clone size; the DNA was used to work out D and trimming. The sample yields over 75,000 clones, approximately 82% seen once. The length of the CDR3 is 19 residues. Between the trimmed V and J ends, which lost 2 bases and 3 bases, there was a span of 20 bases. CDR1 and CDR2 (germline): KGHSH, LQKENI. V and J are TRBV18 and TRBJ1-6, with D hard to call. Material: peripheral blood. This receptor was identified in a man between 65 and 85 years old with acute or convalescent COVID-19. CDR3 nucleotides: TGTGCCAGCTCACCAGTGACGTGGGCTTCGGGAAGCTATAATTCACCCCTCCACTTT. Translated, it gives CASSPVTWASGSYNSPLHF.